Each of the 27 T cell receptor beta chains below was sequenced from the same sample in a study of control samples from healthy donors and cancer patients (dated by TCRdb to about 2020). Library generation was performed with the immunoSEQ multiplex PCR assay. Imported from immuneACCESS, the table was reduced by TCRdb to in-frame sequences with V and J called. These copies leave out some clones; in studies compared against another copy, an unresolved V gene accounts for under half, and the cause of the remainder is not known. For this sample there are 60,000 or so clones; roughly 95% appear just once. The leading ten clones occupy 0.95% to 1.4% of the sample. The sample was blood. Receptors originate from a young woman in good health.

The rearrangement uses TRBV12-3 or TRBV12-4 and TRBJ1-1, with TRBD1 as a possible D gene (6 bases). The CDR3 contains 12 residues. V was clipped by 6 bases and J by 10 bases, with 15 bases between them. The DNA of the CDR3 is TGTGCCAGCAGGCGCAGACAGGCGGGAGCTTTCTTT. Its translation: CASRRRQAGAFF.

The V gene is TRBV3-1 (or the pseudogene TRBV3-2), the J gene TRBJ1-2; TRBD1 is a possible D gene (5 bases). Germline V gene data show CDR1 as LGHDT and CDR2 as YNNKEL (reference sequence). The V and J ends lost 4 bases and 8 bases respectively, with 8 bases between them. There are 11 residues in the CDR3. The CDR3 coding sequence is TGTGCCAGCAGCCGCAGGGAAGGCTACACCTTC. This gives the protein CASSRREGYTF.

The chain links TRBV9 to TRBJ1-1, with D perhaps TRBD1 (5 bases). The CDR3 has 16 amino acids. V dropped 0 bases and J dropped 2 bases, with 14 bases sitting between them. Per the germline V gene, CDR1 is SGDLS and CDR2 is YYNGEE. The CDR3 DNA is TGTGCCAGCAGCGTAGTAACAGGACGAGATAACACTGAAGCTTTCTTT. The encoded protein is CASSVVTGRDNTEAFF.

This clone has a handful of counts. The V call is TRBV6-5, the J call TRBJ2-1; D is unresolved. This CDR3 contains 15 residues. V was pared by 6 bases and J by 1 base, with 13 bases between. The germline CDR1 and CDR2 sequences are MNHEY and SVGAGI. The CDR3 sequence is CASSPPEKSYNEQFF. The CDR3 DNA reads as TGTGCCAGCAGCCCGCCTGAGAAGTCCTACAATGAGCAGTTCTTC.

The gene calls are TRBV2 and TRBJ2-3, with D perhaps assigned TRBD1 or TRBD2 (5 bases each). CDR3 length: 13 residues. In germline, CDR1 is SNHLY, CDR2 FYNNEI. V lost 3 bases, J lost 4 bases, and 8 bases lay in between. The CDR3: CASSDRGADTQYF. The CDR3 region has the DNA TGTGCCAGCAGTGATCGGGGCGCAGATACGCAGTATTTT.

The CDR3 protein is CASSSSNSGYNQPQHF. CDR3 nucleotides: TGTGCCAGCAGCTCTAGCAACTCAGGTTACAATCAGCCCCAGCATTTT. The genes are TRBV7-2 and TRBJ1-5, with D unresolved. The V gene lost 4 bases and the J gene lost 3 bases, with 16 bases spanning the gap. Germline-derived CDR1 and CDR2 are SGHTA and FQGNSA. The CDR3 extends over 16 amino acids.

V usage is TRBV11-2 and J usage is TRBJ2-7; D may be TRBD2 (7 bases). CDR3 length: 15 amino acids. CDR1 and CDR2 from the germline V gene are SGHAT and FQNNGV. V was pared by 0 bases and J by 2 bases, with 11 bases between. CDR3 sequence (DNA): TGTGCCAGCAGCTTAGAAGGGGGGGGGCCCTACGAGCAGTACTTC. It translates to CASSLEGGGPYEQYF. The whole variable domain, filled in from reference TRBV11-2 and TRBJ2-7, reads EAGVAQSPRYKIIEKRQSVAFWCNPISGHATLYWYQQILGQGPKLLIQFQNNGVVDDSQLPKDRFSAERLKGVDSTLKIQPAKLEDSAVYLCASSLEGGGPYEQYFGPGTRLTVT.

The CDR3 is CASSPRPGQGFSGANVLTF. The CDR3 DNA sequence: TGTGCCAGCAGCCCAAGACCGGGACAGGGCTTCTCTGGGGCCAACGTCCTGACTTTC. This sequence joins TRBV7-2 and TRBJ2-6; TRBD1 agrees at 9 bases. V was clipped by 5 bases and J by 0 bases; unmatched bases: 11. CDR1 is SGHTA, CDR2 FQGNSA, per germline. This CDR3 has 19 amino acids.

The rearrangement uses TRBV2 and TRBJ1-2; unclear D gene. The V end was cut by 1 base, the J end by 8 bases, with 11 bases between. CDR3 length: 13 amino acids. Germline V gene data show CDR1 as SNHLY and CDR2 as FYNNEI. The CDR3 nucleotides are TGTGCCAGCAGTGAAGTCGGATTAGGCGGCTACACCTTC. This translates into CASSEVGLGGYTF.

V is TRBV5-1 and J is TRBJ2-1; the match to TRBD1 covers 7 bases. The junction had 4 bases not matched to a gene; V was cut back by 0 bases and J by 1 base. This CDR3 has 16 residues. Germline CDR1 and CDR2: SGHRS and YFSETQ. CDR3 bases: TGCGCCAGCAGCTTGGCCGGGACAGTGTCCTACAATGAGCAGTTCTTC. It encodes CASSLAGTVSYNEQFF.

The chain links TRBV9 to TRBJ2-3; a weak D match, TRBD1 (6 bases). The CDR3 has 15 amino acids. Germline V gene data show CDR1 as SGDLS and CDR2 as YYNGEE. The V gene lost 7 bases and the J gene lost 2 bases, with 17 bases spanning the gap. The DNA for the CDR3 is TGTGCCAGCGGATCCAGGGACACTTACACAGATACGCAGTATTTT. Its protein product is CASGSRDTYTDTQYF.

The genes are TRBV6-6 and TRBJ2-1; 8 nucleotides line up with TRBD2. Per germline, CDR1 MNHNY and CDR2 SVGAGI (reference sequence). This CDR3 is 16 amino acids long. Trimming took 7 bases from V and 0 from J; bases not matched to a gene: 8. This CDR3 is CASTVERGPSYNEQFF. In DNA, the CDR3 is TGTGCCAGCACCGTTGAGCGGGGGCCCTCCTACAATGAGCAGTTCTTC.

This rearrangement joins TRBV19 to TRBJ2-2; TRBD2 matches 13 bases. Germline trimming cut 3 bases from V and 5 bases from J; bases unmatched to any gene: 3. This CDR3 spans 16 amino acids. Germline-derived CDR1 and CDR2 are LNHDA and SQIVND (reference sequence). The CDR3 region has the DNA TGTGCCAGTAGTATCAGACTAGCGGGGGGTACCGGGGAGCTGTTTTTT. Its protein product is CASSIRLAGGTGELFF.

The V call is TRBV10-3, the J call TRBJ2-7; TRBD2 aligns across 8 bases. In germline, CDR1 is ENHRY, CDR2 SYGVKD. This CDR3 spans 15 amino acids. V dropped 3 bases and J dropped 6; count of bases not matched to a gene: 10. DNA of the CDR3: TGTGCCATCAGTGACGAGACGGGGGGGCATTCCGAGCAGTACTTC. Its translation is CAISDETGGHSEQYF.

The count of this clone is one. The rearrangement joins TRBV5-1 to TRBJ2-7; 10 bases match TRBD1. This CDR3 is built from 15 residues. Looked up from germline, CDR1 is SGHRS and CDR2 is YFSETQ. V trimming: 4 bases; J trimming: 5 bases; junction bases outside the gene matches: 9. For the CDR3, the DNA is TGCGCCAGCAGCCAGGAGGGACAGGGGAGGAACGAGCAGTACTTC. It translates to CASSQEGQGRNEQYF.

The genes are TRBV5-6 and TRBJ1-1; D may be TRBD1 (5 bases). V was shortened by 4 bases and J by 8 bases, with 12 bases between the two germline ends. This CDR3 spans 12 amino acids. Germline values: CDR1 SGHDT, CDR2 YYEEEE. In DNA form, the CDR3 reads TGTGCCAGCAGCCTGTACCGGGACGAAGCTTTCTTT. This translates into CASSLYRDEAFF. The whole variable domain, remainder taken from reference TRBV5-6 and TRBJ1-1, is DAGVTQSPTHLIKTRGQQVTLRCSPKSGHDTVSWYQQALGQGPQFIFQYYEEEERQRGNFPDRFSGHQFPNYSSELNVNALLLGDSALYLCASSLYRDEAFFGQGTRLTVV.

J is TRBJ1-6 and V is TRBV7-9; D remains ambiguous. The CDR3 is made up of 14 amino acids. Germline V CDR1 and CDR2: SEHNR, FQNEAQ (reference sequence). V was clipped by 8 bases and J by 5 bases, with 13 bases between them. The CDR3 protein is CASAPARDNSPLHF. In DNA, the CDR3 is TGTGCCAGCGCTCCTGCCCGGGATAATTCACCCCTCCACTTT.

V is TRBV9 and J is TRBJ1-2; D is unresolved. The CDR3 sequence is 14 residues long. Trimming stripped 5 bases from V and 0 bases from J, with 11 bases between. Germline CDR1 SGDLS, CDR2 YYNGEE. For the CDR3, the DNA is TGTGCCAGCAGGAGCAGCGGATCTAACTATGGCTACACCTTC. It codes for CASRSSGSNYGYTF.

This chain links TRBV13 with TRBJ1-1; D is ambiguous. The CDR3 is 12 amino acids. V was shortened by 3 bases and J by 8 bases, with 10 bases between the two germline ends. CDR1 is PRHDT, CDR2 FYEKMQ, per germline (reference sequence). The CDR3 nucleotides are TGTGCCAGCAGCTTCGTGCGGGGAGAAGCTTTCTTT. Its translation is CASSFVRGEAFF.

The rearrangement uses TRBV2 and TRBJ2-5; tentatively, D is TRBD1 or TRBD2 (5 bases each). Germline lookup yields CDR1 SNHLY and CDR2 FYNNEI. The CDR3 is made up of 11 amino acids. Trimming took off 8 bases at V and 4 bases at J, with 8 bases between the two ends. The CDR3 loop reads CASEGIETQYF. DNA of the CDR3: TGTGCCAGCGAGGGGATAGAGACCCAGTACTTC.

This chain uses TRBV2 with TRBJ1-1; no clear D. The germline V and J ends were trimmed by 10 bases and 2 bases, with 8 bases remaining between them. The CDR3 consists of 11 residues. In germline, CDR1 is SNHLY, CDR2 FYNNEI. The CDR3 region is CATLRNTEAFF. In nucleotides, the CDR3 is TGTGCCACCCTCCGTAACACTGAAGCTTTCTTT.

The chain is built from TRBV30 and TRBJ1-2, with 7 bases identical to TRBD1. The V segment lost 5 bases and the J segment 8 bases; nucleotides outside the gene matches: 11. The germline CDR1 and CDR2 sequences are GTSNPN and SVGIG (reference sequence). CDR3 size: 13 residues. The CDR3 reads CAWAGTASGGYTF. The DNA for the CDR3 is TGTGCCTGGGCCGGGACAGCCTCTGGCGGCTACACCTTC.

V and J are TRBV4-1 and TRBJ2-7, with D possibly TRBD2 on 5 matching bases. Trimming removed 4 bases at V and 7 bases at J, with 20 bases between. CDR1 is MGHRA, CDR2 YSYEKL, per germline. The CDR3 sequence is 15 residues long. The CDR3 nucleotides read TGCGCCAGCAGCCCCCTAGAGGGCAGGAACGTAGAGCAGTACTTC. Encoded protein: CASSPLEGRNVEQYF.

The chain has TRBV5-4 and TRBJ1-3, with unresolved D. Trimming removed 0 bases from V and 1 base from J, with 5 bases in between. This CDR3 spans 14 amino acids. CDR1 and CDR2 from the germline V gene are SGHNT and YYREEE (reference sequence). The CDR3 coding sequence is TGTGCCAGCAGCTTGGACGGGTCTGGAAACACCATATATTTT. Translated, it gives CASSLDGSGNTIYF. The full variable domain, rest sourced from reference TRBV5-4 and TRBJ1-3, is ETGVTQSPTHLIKTRGQQVTLRCSSQSGHNTVSWYQQALGQGPQFIFQYYREEENGRGNFPPRFSGLQFPNYSSELNVNALELDDSALYLCASSLDGSGNTIYFGEGSWLTVV.

The chain has TRBV2 and TRBJ2-6; TRBD1 might be the D (6 bases). This CDR3 spans 18 amino acids. CDR1 and CDR2 (germline): SNHLY, FYNNEI. V lost 5 bases and J 0 bases, leaving 17 bases between the germline ends. The CDR3 loop reads CASSTGTIRVSGANVLTF. As DNA, the CDR3 is TGTGCCAGCAGTACCGGGACAATACGAGTCTCTGGGGCCAACGTCCTGACTTTC.

J is TRBJ2-6 and V is TRBV4-1, with 10 bases lining up with TRBD2. Germline CDR1 is MGHRA and CDR2 is YSYEKL. The V gene end was trimmed by 1 base and the J gene end by 0 bases; junction bases not matched to a gene: 9. The CDR3 is 20 residues long. The CDR3 region has the DNA TGCGCCAGCAGCCAAGGGACTAGCGGATTCGCTCGCTCTGGGGCCAACGTCCTGACTTTC. Amino acids: CASSQGTSGFARSGANVLTF.

The chain joins TRBV27 to TRBJ1-5; 7 nucleotides match TRBD1. In germline, CDR1 is MNHEY, CDR2 SMNVEV (reference sequence). The length of the CDR3 is 17 residues. J lost 4 bases, V lost 2 bases, and 11 bases had no gene match. CDR3 residues: CASSLGGGPLGNQPQHF. CDR3 nucleotides: TGTGCCAGCAGTTTAGGAGGGGGCCCACTAGGTAATCAGCCCCAGCATTTT.